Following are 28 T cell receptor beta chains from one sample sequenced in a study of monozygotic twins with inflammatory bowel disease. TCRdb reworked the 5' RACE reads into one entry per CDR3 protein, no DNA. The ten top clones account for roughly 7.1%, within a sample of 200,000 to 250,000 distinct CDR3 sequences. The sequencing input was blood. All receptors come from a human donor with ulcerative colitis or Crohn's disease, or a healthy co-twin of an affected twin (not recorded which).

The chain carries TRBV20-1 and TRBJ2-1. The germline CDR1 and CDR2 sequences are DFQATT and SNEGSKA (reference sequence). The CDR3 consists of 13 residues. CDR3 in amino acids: CSAIKGSYNEQFF.

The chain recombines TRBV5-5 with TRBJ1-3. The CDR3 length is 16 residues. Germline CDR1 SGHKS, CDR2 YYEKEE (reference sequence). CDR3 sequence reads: CASSRMVGGDGNTIYF. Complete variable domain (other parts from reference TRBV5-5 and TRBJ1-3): DAGVTQSPTHLIKTRGQQVTLRCSPISGHKSVSWYQQVLGQGPQFIFQYYEKEERGRGNFPDRFSARQFPNYSSELNVNALLLGDSALYLCASSRMVGGDGNTIYFGEGSWLTVV.

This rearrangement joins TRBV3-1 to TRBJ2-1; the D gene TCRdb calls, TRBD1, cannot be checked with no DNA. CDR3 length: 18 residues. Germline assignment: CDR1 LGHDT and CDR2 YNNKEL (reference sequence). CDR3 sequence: CASSQESMGDIWGNEQFF.

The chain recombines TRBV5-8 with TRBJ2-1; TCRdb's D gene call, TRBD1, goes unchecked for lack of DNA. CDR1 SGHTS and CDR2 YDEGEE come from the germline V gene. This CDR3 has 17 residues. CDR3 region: CASSFYGVGDGSNEQFF.

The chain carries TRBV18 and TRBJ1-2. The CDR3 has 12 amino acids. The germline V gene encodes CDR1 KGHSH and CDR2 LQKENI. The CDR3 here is CASSETKDGYTF. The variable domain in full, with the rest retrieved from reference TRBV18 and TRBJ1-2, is NAGVMQNPRHLVRRRGQEARLRCSPMKGHSHVYWYRQLPEEGLKFMVYLQKENIIDESGMPKERFSAEFPKEGPSILRIQQVVRGDSAAYFCASSETKDGYTFGSGTRLTVV.

CDR3 in amino acids: CATSRGRGLGGNYEQYF. V gene TRBV15 combines with J gene TRBJ2-7; TCRdb calls TRBD1, which cannot be checked without DNA. The CDR3 has 17 residues. Germline lookup yields CDR1 LNHNV and CDR2 YYDKDF (reference sequence).

This CDR3 is CSATWGVTEAFF. The J gene is TRBJ1-1, the V gene TRBV20-1; TCRdb's D gene call, TRBD1, goes unchecked for lack of DNA. The germline V gene encodes CDR1 DFQATT and CDR2 SNEGSKA (reference sequence). The CDR3 runs 12 residues.

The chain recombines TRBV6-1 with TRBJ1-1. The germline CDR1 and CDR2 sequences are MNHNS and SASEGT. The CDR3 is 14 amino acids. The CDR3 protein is CASSVRGAMGRAFF.

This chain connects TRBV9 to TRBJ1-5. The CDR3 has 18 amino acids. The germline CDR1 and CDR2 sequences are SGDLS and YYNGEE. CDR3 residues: CASSPREGSLTGNQPQHF.

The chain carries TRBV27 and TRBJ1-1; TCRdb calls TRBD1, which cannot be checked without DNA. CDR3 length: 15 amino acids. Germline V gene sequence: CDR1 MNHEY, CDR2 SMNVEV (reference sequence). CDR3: CASFASGAMNTEAFF.

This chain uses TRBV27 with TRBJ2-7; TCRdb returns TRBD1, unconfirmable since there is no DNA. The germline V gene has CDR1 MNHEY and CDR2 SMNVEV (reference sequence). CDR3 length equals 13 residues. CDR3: CASREEAPAEQYF.

The CDR3 sequence is CASSFGASSYEQYF. The chain joins TRBV12-3 or TRBV12-4 to TRBJ2-7. The length of the CDR3 is 14 residues.

The CDR3 loop is CASKGGLNNEKLFF. V gene TRBV28 combines with J gene TRBJ1-4; TCRdb's D gene call, TRBD1, goes unchecked for lack of DNA. Germline V gene sequence: CDR1 MDHEN, CDR2 SYDVKM. This CDR3 spans 14 amino acids.

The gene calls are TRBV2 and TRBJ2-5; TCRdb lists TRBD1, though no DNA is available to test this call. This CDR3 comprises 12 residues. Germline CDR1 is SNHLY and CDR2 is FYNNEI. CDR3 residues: CASGGGTETQYF.

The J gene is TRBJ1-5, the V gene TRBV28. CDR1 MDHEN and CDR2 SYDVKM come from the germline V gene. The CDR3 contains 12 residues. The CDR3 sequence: CASSYYGQPQHF.

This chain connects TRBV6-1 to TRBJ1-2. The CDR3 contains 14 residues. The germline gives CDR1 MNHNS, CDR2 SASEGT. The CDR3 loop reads CASSEAVTTMGYTF.

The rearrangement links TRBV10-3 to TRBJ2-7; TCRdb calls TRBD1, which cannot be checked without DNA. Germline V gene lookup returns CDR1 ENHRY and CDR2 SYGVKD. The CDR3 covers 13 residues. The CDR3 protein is CAIASQGANEQYF.

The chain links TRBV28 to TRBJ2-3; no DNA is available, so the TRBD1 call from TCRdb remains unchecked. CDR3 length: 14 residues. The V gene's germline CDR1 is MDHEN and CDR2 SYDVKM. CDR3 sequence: CASSPPGTPDTQYF.

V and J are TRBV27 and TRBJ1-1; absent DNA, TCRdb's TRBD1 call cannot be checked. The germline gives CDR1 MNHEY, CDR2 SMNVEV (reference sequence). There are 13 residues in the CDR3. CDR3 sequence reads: CASSLSGTGEAFF.

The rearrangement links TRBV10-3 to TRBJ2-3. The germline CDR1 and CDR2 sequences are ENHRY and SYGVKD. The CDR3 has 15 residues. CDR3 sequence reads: CAISETGHSTDTQYF.

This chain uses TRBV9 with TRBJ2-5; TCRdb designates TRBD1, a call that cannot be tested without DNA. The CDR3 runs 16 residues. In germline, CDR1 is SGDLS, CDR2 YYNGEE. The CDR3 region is CASSAIPRQGVETQYF.

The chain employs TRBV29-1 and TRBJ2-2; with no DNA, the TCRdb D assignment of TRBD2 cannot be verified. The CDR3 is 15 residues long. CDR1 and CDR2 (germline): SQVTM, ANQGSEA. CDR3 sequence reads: CSVVERTPNTGELFF.

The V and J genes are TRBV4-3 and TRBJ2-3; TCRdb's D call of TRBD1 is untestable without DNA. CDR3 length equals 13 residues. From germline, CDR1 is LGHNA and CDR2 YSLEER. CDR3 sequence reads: CASSQAGTDTQYF.

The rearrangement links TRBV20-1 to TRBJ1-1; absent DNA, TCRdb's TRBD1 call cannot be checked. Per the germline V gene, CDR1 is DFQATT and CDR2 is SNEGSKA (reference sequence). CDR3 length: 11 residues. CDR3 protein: CTGTLNTEAFF.

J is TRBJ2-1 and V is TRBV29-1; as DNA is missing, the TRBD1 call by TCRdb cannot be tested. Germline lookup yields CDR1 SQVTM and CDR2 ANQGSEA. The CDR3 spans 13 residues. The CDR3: CSVRDRGKYEQFF.

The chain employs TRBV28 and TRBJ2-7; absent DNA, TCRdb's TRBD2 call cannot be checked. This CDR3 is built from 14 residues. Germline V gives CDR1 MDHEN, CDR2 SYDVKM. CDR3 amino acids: CASSLAGISYEQYF.

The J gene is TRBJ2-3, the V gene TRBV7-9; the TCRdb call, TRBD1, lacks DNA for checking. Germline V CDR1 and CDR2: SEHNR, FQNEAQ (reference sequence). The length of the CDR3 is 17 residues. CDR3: CASSLPRDRVATDTQYF.

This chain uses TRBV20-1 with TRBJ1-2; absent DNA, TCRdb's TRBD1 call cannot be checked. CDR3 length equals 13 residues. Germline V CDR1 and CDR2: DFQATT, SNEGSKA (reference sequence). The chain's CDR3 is CSAQQGGGYGYTF.